This T cell receptor (beta chain) was sequenced during a study of CD8+CD57+ T cells in acquired aplastic anemia. Looking at the study overall: Healthy donors had, on average, roughly 9.9 million reads for their CD4+ cells.

The V gene's germline CDR1 is SGHAT and CDR2 FQDESV (reference sequence). The CDR3 consists of 18 residues. V lost 1 base and J 0 bases, leaving 15 bases between the germline ends. Study results and caveats: Significance was not reached for CD8+ Simpson's diversity between patients and controls. Sharing between patients and controls was observed for twenty-nine CD8+ CDR3 sequences.

Remarks on this clonotype: Its antigen is currently unknown.

Profiles of TCR beta VDJ and CDR3 were generated from a genomic DNA template. One entry per CDR3 protein results from TCRdb running MiXCR on the reads. Among under 200,000 distinct CDR3 sequences listed, roughly 45% were seen once. The source material was sorted CD4+, CD8+, or CD8+CD57+ T cells (not recorded which) from PBMCs. The TCR originated in a human donor in good health. V is TRBV11-1 and J is TRBJ1-4; a possible D gene is TRBD1 (5 bases). The CDR3 region is CASSLDKKGQPTNEKLFF. Here the CDR3 DNA reads TGTGCCAGCAGCTTAGACAAAAAAGGACAACCAACTAATGAAAAACTGTTTTTT.